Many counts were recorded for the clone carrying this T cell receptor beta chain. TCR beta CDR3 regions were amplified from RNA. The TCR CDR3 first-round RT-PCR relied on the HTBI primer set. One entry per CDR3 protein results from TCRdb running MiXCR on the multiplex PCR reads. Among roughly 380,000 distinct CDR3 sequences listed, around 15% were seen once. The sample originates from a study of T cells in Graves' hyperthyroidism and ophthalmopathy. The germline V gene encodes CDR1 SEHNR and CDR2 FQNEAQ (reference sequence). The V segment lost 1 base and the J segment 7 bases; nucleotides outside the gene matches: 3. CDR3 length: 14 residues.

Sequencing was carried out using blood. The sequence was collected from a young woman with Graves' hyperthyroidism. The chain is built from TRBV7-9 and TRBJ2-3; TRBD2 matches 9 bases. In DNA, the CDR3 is TGTGCCAGCAGCTTAGTGGGACTAGCAAATACGCAGTATTTT. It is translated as CASSLVGLANTQYF.